The clone carrying this TCR beta chain was detected ten times or more. Its specificity is unknown. In TCRdb, the reads were re-called with MiXCR into one record per CDR3 protein. The sample contains under 300,000 distinct CDR3 sequences, about 12% of which appear only once. This entry belongs to a study of T cell repertoires in cytomegalovirus infection. Looking at the study overall: Indications came from public TCR beta signatures; they pointed to CMV infection and to a matching HLA type. Study outcomes and limitations: Of the TCR beta families, the public ones yielded a cumulative frequency that identified carriers of CMV plus the relevant HLA.

V lost 5 bases and J lost 7, with 9 bases in between. The germline gives CDR1 SEHNR, CDR2 FQNEAQ (reference sequence). CDR3 length: 11 amino acids. V is TRBV7-9 and J is TRBJ2-7; D gene ambiguous. Material for sequencing was PBMCs. The receptor's source is a human donor in good health (CMV status not recorded). Some clones in this sample may be carry-over from other donors' samples. The DNA of the CDR3 is TGTGCCAGCAGCCCCCTACGGGAGCAGTACTTC. It yields the protein CASSPLREQYF.